The rows below give T cell receptor beta chains drawn from one sample of a study of blood T cells in healthy people across ages. TCRdb analysed the 5' RACE reads with MiXCR anew, one entry per CDR3 protein. The top ten clones hold roughly 3.7% of a sample with roughly 1.5 million distinct CDR3 sequences, 35% to 45% of them seen once. Sequencing used blood. The source is a woman between 18 and 30 years old in good health. Both conserved end residues are part of each CDR3. Fields, in order: clone size, J gene, V gene, D gene, CDR3 DNA, CDR3 protein. The D gene is left open where the match is weak. The listing skips clone size in some rows; elsewhere it reads once, few, many or a size class.

. TRBJ1-2 TRBV20-1 . TGCAGTGCCTCGACCGCGGACAGCCTTAACTATGGCTACACCTTC CSASTADSLNYGYTF
. TRBJ2-7 TRBV6-1 TRBD1 TGTGCCAGCAGTGCATCAACAGGGGGCTTTATTTACGAGCAGTACTTC CASSASTGGFIYEQYF
few TRBJ2-7 TRBV20-1 TRBD2 TGCAGTGCTAGAGCCCGACTAGCGGGAGGAGGCTACGAGCAGTACTTC CSARARLAGGGYEQYF
. TRBJ2-1 TRBV6-2/TRBV6-3 . TGTGCCAGCAGCTATCTAGGACTGGAAGACAATGAGCAGTTCTTC CASSYLGLEDNEQFF
. TRBJ2-7 TRBV29-1 . TGCAGCGTTGTTGACAGTGGTTACGAGCAGTACTTC CSVVDSGYEQYF
few TRBJ1-1 TRBV6-2/TRBV6-3 TRBD1 TGTGCCAGCAGATACTCAGGGGGTAGGACTGAAGCTTTCTTT CASRYSGGRTEAFF
. TRBJ2-1 TRBV29-1 TRBD2 TGCAGCGTTTATGCAGCGGGAGGATTATCCTACAATGAGCAGTTCTTC CSVYAAGGLSYNEQFF
. TRBJ1-5 TRBV10-3 . TGTGCCTCTGGCGGGGGAAACAATCAGCCCCAGCATTTT CASGGGNNQPQHF
few TRBJ2-7 TRBV12-3/TRBV12-4 . TGTGCCAGCACCGGGACTGGATACTCCTACGAGCAGTACTTC CASTGTGYSYEQYF
many TRBJ2-7 TRBV29-1 TRBD1 TGCAGCGTTGGAATGGGACAGGGGGGCCCCTACGAGCAGTACTTC CSVGMGQGGPYEQYF
. TRBJ1-1 TRBV21-1 . TGTGCCAGCAGCAAACATGGCAGGGGGCTCACTGAAGCTTTCTTT CASSKHGRGLTEAFF
. TRBJ1-6 TRBV2 TRBD1 TGTGCCAGCGAGGGACAGGGAGATTCACCCCTCCACTTT CASEGQGDSPLHF
. TRBJ1-4 TRBV20-1 . TGCAGTGCGGATACAGGAACAACTAATGAAAAACTGTTTTTT CSADTGTTNEKLFF
. TRBJ2-1 TRBV20-1 TRBD2 TGCAGTGCTAGAGATACTAGCGGAGCCTACAATGAGCAGTTCTTC CSARDTSGAYNEQFF
. TRBJ2-7 TRBV16 TRBD1 TGTGTCAGCAGCCAATCATCGGGGACAGGGGGCTACGAGCAGTACTTC CVSSQSSGTGGYEQYF
few TRBJ2-7 TRBV5-1 . TGCGCCAGCAGCTTGGGGGACACAAGCACCTACGAGCAGTACTTC CASSLGDTSTYEQYF
. TRBJ2-1 TRBV11-1 TRBD2 TGTGCCAGCAGCTTAGCGCGGGCTAGCGGGGGCGCCGCAGACAATGAGCAGTTCTTC CASSLARASGGAADNEQFF
few TRBJ2-5 TRBV7-2 TRBD2 TGTGCCAGCAGTTTAGCCGGTAGCGGGAGGGCCCAAGAGACCCAGTACTTC CASSLAGSGRAQETQYF
few TRBJ2-1 TRBV2 . TGTGCCAGCAAGGAGCGGTTCTACAATGAGCAGTTCTTC CASKERFYNEQFF
. TRBJ1-1 TRBV2 . TGTGCCAGGGTGGGAGGGACTGAAGCTTTCTTT CARVGGTEAFF
. TRBJ1-2 TRBV13 . TGTGCCAGCAGCTTAGGACGGGGACAAAACTATGGCTACACCTTC CASSLGRGQNYGYTF
few TRBJ1-5 TRBV20-1 TRBD1 TGCAGTGCTAGCACCGACAGGGACAATCAGCCCCAGCATTTT CSASTDRDNQPQHF
. TRBJ2-3 TRBV20-1 TRBD2 TGCAGTGCTTCGGGGACCCCGGGACTAGCCATTTTTACAGATACGCAGTATTTT CSASGTPGLAIFTDTQYF
few TRBJ2-2 TRBV14 . TGTGCCAGCACATACAAAGCGAACACCGGGGAGCTGTTTTTT CASTYKANTGELFF
few TRBJ2-6 TRBV29-1 . TGCAGCGTTGAGGGTACAGGGAAGGCAGGGGCCAACGTCCTGACTTTC CSVEGTGKAGANVLTF
. TRBJ2-1 TRBV28 . TGTGCCAGCAGTCCCCAGAGAGCGAGGGGGTACAATGAGCAGTTCTTC CASSPQRARGYNEQFF
. TRBJ2-1 TRBV5-1 . TGCGCCAGCAGCTCCTACGGTCCAACAATTATCGGTGAGCAGTTCTTC CASSSYGPTIIGEQFF
few TRBJ2-1 TRBV5-1 . TGCGCCAGCAGCAGCTTCTCCTACAATGAGCAGTTCTTC CASSSFSYNEQFF
few TRBJ1-1 TRBV20-1 TRBD1 TGCAGTGCTAGGGGCTACAGGGGGCGTACTGAAGCTTTCTTT CSARGYRGRTEAFF